This TCR beta chain is drawn from a study of blood T cell repertoires in COVID-19. Study-level information: Acute and convalescent COVID-19 specimens originated in the United States, Italy and Spain.

This CDR3 spans 13 amino acids. Germline assignment: CDR1 LNHDA and CDR2 SQIVND (reference sequence). Between the trimmed V and J ends, which lost 5 bases and 0 bases, there was a span of 6 bases. Clones were sequenced by immunoSEQ multiplex PCR, and TCRdb holds only the in-frame ones, with some missing. The profile shows about 80,000 clones, just under 85% of them singletons. The receptor comes from a man older than 75 with active or convalescent COVID-19. This chain links TRBV19 with TRBJ2-3; D gene ambiguous. The source material was peripheral blood. The CDR3 bases are TGTGCCAGTAGTGCAACTAGCACAGATACGCAGTATTTT. Its protein product is CASSATSTDTQYF. The variable domain in full, with the rest retrieved from reference TRBV19 and TRBJ2-3, is DGGITQSPKYLFRKEGQNVTLSCEQNLNHDAMYWYRQDPGQGLRLIYYSQIVNDFQKGDIAEGYSVSREKKESFPLTVTSAQKNPTAFYLCASSATSTDTQYFGPGTRLTVL.